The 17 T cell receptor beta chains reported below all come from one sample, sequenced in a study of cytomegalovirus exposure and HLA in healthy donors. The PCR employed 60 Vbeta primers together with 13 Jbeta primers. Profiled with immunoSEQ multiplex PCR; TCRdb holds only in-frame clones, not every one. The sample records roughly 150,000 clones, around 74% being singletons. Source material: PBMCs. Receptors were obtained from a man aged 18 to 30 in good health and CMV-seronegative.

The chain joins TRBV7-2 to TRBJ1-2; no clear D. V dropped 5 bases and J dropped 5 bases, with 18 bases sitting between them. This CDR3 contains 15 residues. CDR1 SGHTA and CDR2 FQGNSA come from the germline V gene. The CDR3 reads CASSLEVAASYGYTF. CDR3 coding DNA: TGTGCCAGCAGCCTAGAGGTGGCGGCGTCGTATGGCTACACCTTC.

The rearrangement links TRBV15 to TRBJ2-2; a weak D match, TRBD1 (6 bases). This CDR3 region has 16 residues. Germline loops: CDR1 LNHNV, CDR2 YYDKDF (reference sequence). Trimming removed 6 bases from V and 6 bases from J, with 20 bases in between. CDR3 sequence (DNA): TGTGCCACCAGACTCCGGACAGACCCGAGGGCCGGGGAGCTGTTTTTT. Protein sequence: CATRLRTDPRAGELFF.

The CDR3 DNA reads TGTGCCAGCAGTTATTTAGACGAGCAGTACTTC. Translated, it gives CASSYLDEQYF. This chain joins TRBV6-5 and TRBJ2-7; D not resolved. Germline lookup yields CDR1 MNHEY and CDR2 SVGAGI. Trimming stripped 3 bases from V and 5 bases from J, with 5 bases between. The CDR3 length is 11 residues.

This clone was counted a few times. As DNA, the CDR3 is TGTGCCAGTGGACAGGGCTACAATGAGCAGTTCTTC. Its protein product is CASGQGYNEQFF. The chain couples TRBV19 to TRBJ2-1; 8 bases map to TRBD1. Germline V gene lookup returns CDR1 LNHDA and CDR2 SQIVND (reference sequence). The CDR3 consists of 12 residues. Unmatched junction bases numbered 0, after V lost 8 bases and J lost 3 bases.

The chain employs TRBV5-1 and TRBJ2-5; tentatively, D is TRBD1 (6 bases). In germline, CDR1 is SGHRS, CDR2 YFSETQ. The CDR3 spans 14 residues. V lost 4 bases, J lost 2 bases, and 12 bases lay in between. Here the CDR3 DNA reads TGCGCCAGCAGCCCGCCAAGGGGGCAAGAGACCCAGTACTTC. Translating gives CASSPPRGQETQYF.

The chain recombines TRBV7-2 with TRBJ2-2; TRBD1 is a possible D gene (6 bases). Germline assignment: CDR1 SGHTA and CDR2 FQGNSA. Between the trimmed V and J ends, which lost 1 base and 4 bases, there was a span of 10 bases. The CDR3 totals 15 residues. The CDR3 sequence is CASSLGGPLTGELFF. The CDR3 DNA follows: TGTGCCAGCAGCTTAGGGGGGCCTCTCACCGGGGAGCTGTTTTTT.

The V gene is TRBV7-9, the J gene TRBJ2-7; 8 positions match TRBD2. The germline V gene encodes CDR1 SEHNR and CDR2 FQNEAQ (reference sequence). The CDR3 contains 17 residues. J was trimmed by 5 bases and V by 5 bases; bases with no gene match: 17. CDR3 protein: CASSGPRRSGSSHEQYF. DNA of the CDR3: TGTGCCAGCAGCGGGCCGCGGAGGAGCGGGAGTAGCCACGAGCAGTACTTC.

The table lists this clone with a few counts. CDR3 residues: CASSKTRTGNYEQYF. In nucleotides, the CDR3 is TGTGCCAGCAGCAAGACCAGGACAGGGAACTACGAGCAGTACTTC. The chain combines TRBV7-6 with TRBJ2-7, with TRBD1 identical over 8 bases. CDR3 size: 15 residues. The V and J ends lost 5 bases and 3 bases, in that order; junction bases with no gene match: 9. CDR1 and CDR2 from the germline V gene are SGHVS and FNYEAQ.

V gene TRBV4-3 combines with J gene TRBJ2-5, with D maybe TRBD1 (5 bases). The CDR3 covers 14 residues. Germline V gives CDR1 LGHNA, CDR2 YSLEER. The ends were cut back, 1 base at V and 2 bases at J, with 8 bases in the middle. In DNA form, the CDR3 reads TGCGCCAGCAGCCAAGGACAGCGTCAAGAGACCCAGTACTTC. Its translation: CASSQGQRQETQYF.

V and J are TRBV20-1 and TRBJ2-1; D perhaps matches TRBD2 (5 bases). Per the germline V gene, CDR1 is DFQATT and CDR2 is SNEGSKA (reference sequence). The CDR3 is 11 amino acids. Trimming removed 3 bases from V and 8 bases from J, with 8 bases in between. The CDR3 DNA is TGCAGTGCTAGCCAGGAGGATGAGCAGTTCTTC. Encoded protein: CSASQEDEQFF.

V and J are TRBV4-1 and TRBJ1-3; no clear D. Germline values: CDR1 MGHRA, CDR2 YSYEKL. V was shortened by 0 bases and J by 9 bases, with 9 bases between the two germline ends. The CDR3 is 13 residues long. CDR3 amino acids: CASSQDRSGTIYF. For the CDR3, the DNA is TGCGCCAGCAGCCAAGATAGGAGCGGCACCATATATTTT.

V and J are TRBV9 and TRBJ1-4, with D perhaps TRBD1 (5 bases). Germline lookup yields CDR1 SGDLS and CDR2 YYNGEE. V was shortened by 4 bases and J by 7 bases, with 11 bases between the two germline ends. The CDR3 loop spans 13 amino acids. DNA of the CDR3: TGTGCCAGCAGCCCAGCCCAGGGTGAAAAACTGTTTTTT. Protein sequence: CASSPAQGEKLFF.

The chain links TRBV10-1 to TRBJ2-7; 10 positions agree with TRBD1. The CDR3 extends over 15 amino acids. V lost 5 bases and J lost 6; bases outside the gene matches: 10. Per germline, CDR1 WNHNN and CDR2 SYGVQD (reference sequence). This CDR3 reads CASSSQVGQGIEQYF. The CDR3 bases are TGCGCCAGCAGTTCCCAGGTGGGACAGGGGATCGAGCAGTACTTC.

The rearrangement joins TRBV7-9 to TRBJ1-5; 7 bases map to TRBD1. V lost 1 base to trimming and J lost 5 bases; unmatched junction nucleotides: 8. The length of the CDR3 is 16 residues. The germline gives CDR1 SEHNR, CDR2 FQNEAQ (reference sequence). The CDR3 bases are TGTGCCAGCAGCTTAGGAGGGACAGCGTCGTATCAGCCCCAGCATTTT. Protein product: CASSLGGTASYQPQHF.

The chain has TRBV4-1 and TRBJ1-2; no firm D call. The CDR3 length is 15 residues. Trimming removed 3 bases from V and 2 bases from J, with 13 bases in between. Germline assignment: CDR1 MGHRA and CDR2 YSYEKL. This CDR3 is CASSQVGRMNYGYTF. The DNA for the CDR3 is TGCGCCAGCAGCCAGGTAGGCAGGATGAACTATGGCTACACCTTC.

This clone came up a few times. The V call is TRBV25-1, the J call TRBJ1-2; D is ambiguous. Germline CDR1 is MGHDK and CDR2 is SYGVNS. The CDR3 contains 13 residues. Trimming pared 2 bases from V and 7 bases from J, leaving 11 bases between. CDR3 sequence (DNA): TGTGCCAGCAGTGAAAGCGGGAATGGTGGCTACACCTTC. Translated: CASSESGNGGYTF.

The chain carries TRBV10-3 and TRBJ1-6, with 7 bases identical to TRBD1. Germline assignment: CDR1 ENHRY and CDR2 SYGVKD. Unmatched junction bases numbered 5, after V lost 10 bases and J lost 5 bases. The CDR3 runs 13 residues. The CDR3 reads CATSGTDNSPLHF. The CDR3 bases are TGTGCCACCTCCGGGACAGATAATTCACCCCTCCACTTT.